This passage covers 27 T cell receptor beta chains from one sample sequenced in a study of early T cells in non-severe SARS-CoV-2 infection. Using its own MiXCR run on the 5' RACE reads, TCRdb lists one record per CDR3 protein. The sample consists of approximately 67,000 distinct CDR3 sequences, roughly 10% of them appearing once. Sequenced material: whole blood. The source is an adult who was a healthcare worker with PCR-confirmed SARS-CoV-2 infection or an uninfected control (not recorded which).

This chain connects TRBV6-6 to TRBJ1-1, with TRBD1 as a possible D gene (5 bases). Germline loops: CDR1 MNHNY, CDR2 SVGAGI (reference sequence). Trimming removed 6 bases at V and 0 bases at J, with 17 bases between. This CDR3 has 16 amino acids. CDR3 DNA: TGTGCCAGCAGCCCCCTACCTTCGACAGTGAACACTGAAGCTTTCTTT. Amino acid sequence: CASSPLPSTVNTEAFF.

The chain links TRBV7-6 to TRBJ2-2; TRBD1 matches 8 bases. The V gene's germline CDR1 is SGHVS and CDR2 FNYEAQ. Trimming at V came to 6 bases and at J to 5 bases, leaving 8 bases not matched to a gene. CDR3 length: 15 residues. The CDR3 DNA sequence: TGTGCCAGCAGTCAAAGACAGGGGTTAACCGGGGAGCTGTTTTTT. This codes for CASSQRQGLTGELFF.

The sample holds many counts of this clonotype. The V call is TRBV5-1, the J call TRBJ1-1, with D unresolved. This CDR3 contains 14 residues. Trimming took 0 bases from V and 1 from J, leaving 7 bases between them. CDR1 and CDR2 from the germline V gene are SGHRS and YFSETQ. CDR3 sequence: CASSLDGKNTEAFF. CDR3 DNA: TGCGCCAGCAGCTTGGACGGGAAGAACACTGAAGCTTTCTTT.

The V gene is TRBV20-1, the J gene TRBJ2-5; 8 nucleotides line up with TRBD1. The CDR3 covers 14 residues. The germline V gene has CDR1 DFQATT and CDR2 SNEGSKA (reference sequence). The trim removed 0 bases at V and 5 bases at J, leaving 5 bases unmatched. CDR3 DNA sequence: TGCAGTGCTAGAGATCTCAGGGGGCGGGAGACCCAGTACTTC. Translating it yields CSARDLRGRETQYF.

This clonotype was counted ten times or more. This CDR3 reads CASSRGTGTGELFF. CDR3 DNA sequence: TGTGCCAGCAGCCGCGGGACGGGCACCGGGGAGCTGTTTTTT. J is TRBJ2-2 and V is TRBV5-4, with a weak D call TRBD2 (6 bases). The CDR3 length is 14 residues. V shed 4 bases and J shed 4 bases, with 11 bases lying between them. Germline CDR1 is SGHNT and CDR2 is YYREEE (reference sequence).

This clonotype showed up just a few times. This chain joins TRBV30 and TRBJ2-5; TRBD2 aligns across 8 bases. J lost 4 bases, V lost 2 bases, and 3 bases had no gene match. Germline lookup yields CDR1 GTSNPN and CDR2 SVGIG (reference sequence). CDR3 length equals 13 residues. CDR3 in DNA: TGTGCCTGGAGTCGGCTAGCGGGAGAGACCCAGTACTTC. Amino acid sequence: CAWSRLAGETQYF. The whole variable domain, remainder taken from reference TRBV30 and TRBJ2-5, is SQTIHQWPATLVQPVGSPLSLECTVEGTSNPNLYWYRQAAGRGLQLLFYSVGIGQISSEVPQNLSASRPQDRQFILSSKKLLLSDSGFYLCAWSRLAGETQYFGPGTRLLVL.

The V and J genes are TRBV7-3 and TRBJ2-2; unclear D gene. V was shortened by 3 bases and J by 3 bases, with 8 bases between the two germline ends. Germline V gene sequence: CDR1 SGHTA, CDR2 FQGTGA. The CDR3 contains 14 residues. DNA for the CDR3: TGTGCCAGCAGCTTTCAGGCCTACACCGGGGAGCTGTTTTTT. Amino acids: CASSFQAYTGELFF.

This clonotype occurred many times. The DNA of the CDR3 is TGTGCCAGCAGTGACAGGGGGCTGGATGAAGCTTTCTTT. Encoded protein: CASSDRGLDEAFF. The V gene is TRBV2, the J gene TRBJ1-1, with 8 bases identical to TRBD1. The germline V gene has CDR1 SNHLY and CDR2 FYNNEI. This CDR3 comprises 13 residues. Trimming took 3 bases from V and 7 from J; bases not matched to a gene: 4.

This clonotype was seen repeatedly, ten times or more. V is TRBV28 and J is TRBJ1-2; D is possibly TRBD1 (6 bases). The germline V gene has CDR1 MDHEN and CDR2 SYDVKM. The V end lost 8 bases, the J end lost 4 bases, and 17 bases lay between the germline ends. CDR3 length: 14 amino acids. The CDR3 bases are TGTGCCAGCGATCCCGACAGGAGGGCCTATGGCTACACCTTC. Its protein is CASDPDRRAYGYTF.

The V call is TRBV28, the J call TRBJ1-1; maybe TRBD1 (5 bases). This CDR3 has 12 amino acids. Per germline, CDR1 MDHEN and CDR2 SYDVKM. Trimming removed 2 bases from V and 7 bases from J, with 8 bases in between. The CDR3 is CASSLLTGEAFF. The CDR3 DNA sequence: TGTGCCAGCAGTTTACTTACAGGTGAAGCTTTCTTT.

This clonotype was seen many times. The chain uses TRBV20-1 and TRBJ1-4, with 10 positions matching TRBD1. The CDR3 is 18 amino acids. V was clipped by 0 bases and J by 5 bases; unmatched bases: 12. The germline CDR1 and CDR2 sequences are DFQATT and SNEGSKA (reference sequence). This CDR3 reads CSARDRDRGTVWNEKLFF. Here the CDR3 DNA reads TGCAGTGCTAGAGACCGGGACAGGGGCACCGTCTGGAATGAAAAACTGTTTTTT.

In this sample, this clonotype turned up many times. J is TRBJ1-1 and V is TRBV7-9; D is possibly TRBD1 (5 bases). V lost 9 bases and J lost 3, with 17 bases in between. Per the germline V gene, CDR1 is SEHNR and CDR2 is FQNEAQ (reference sequence). The CDR3 covers 14 residues. CDR3 nucleotide sequence: TGTGCCAGTCGGCGTGCGGGGACTTACACTGAAGCTTTCTTT. Translation: CASRRAGTYTEAFF.

The J gene is TRBJ1-2, the V gene TRBV20-1; 7 positions agree with TRBD1. J was trimmed by 7 bases and V by 1 base; bases with no gene match: 6. Germline values: CDR1 DFQATT, CDR2 SNEGSKA (reference sequence). The CDR3 covers 13 residues. The CDR3 is CSARVTGSSGYTF. The CDR3 nucleotides are TGCAGTGCTAGAGTGACAGGGAGTAGTGGCTACACCTTC.

This clonotype appeared a few times. J is TRBJ2-7 and V is TRBV29-1, with D perhaps TRBD2 (5 bases). Germline V gene sequence: CDR1 SQVTM, CDR2 ANQGSEA. This CDR3 has 13 amino acids. The V end lost 3 bases, the J end lost 2 bases, and 11 bases lay between the germline ends. CDR3 DNA sequence: TGCAGCGTTGACGGGAAGGGCCCCTACGAGCAGTACTTC. Residues: CSVDGKGPYEQYF.

The chain joins TRBV2 to TRBJ1-6, with D perhaps matching TRBD1 (6 bases). CDR1 is SNHLY, CDR2 FYNNEI, per germline. The CDR3 covers 16 residues. With 3 bases removed from V and 0 bases from J, the gap between germline ends came to 9 bases. CDR3 loop: CASSEPDSSYNSPLHF. The CDR3 DNA reads as TGTGCCAGCAGTGAGCCGGACAGCTCCTATAATTCACCCCTCCACTTT.

Details on this clonotype: The junction departs from germline at one end; a sequencing error may be responsible. V usage is TRBV7-8 and J usage is TRBJ2-1, with D tentatively TRBD1 or TRBD2 (5 bases each). Germline CDR1 and CDR2: SGHVS and FQNEAQ. The CDR3 length is 15 residues. The CDR3 reads CASSFAGTRSSERFF. In nucleotides, the CDR3 is TGTGCCAGCAGCTTCGCCGGGACCAGGTCATCCGAGCGGTTCTTC.

This clonotype was seen a single time. The genes are TRBV27 and TRBJ1-1; no firm D call. This CDR3 contains 14 residues. The germline V gene encodes CDR1 MNHEY and CDR2 SMNVEV (reference sequence). The germline V and J ends were trimmed by 3 bases and 0 bases, with 8 bases remaining between them. Here the CDR3 DNA reads TGTGCCAGCAGTTTGGCGCAGATGAACACTGAAGCTTTCTTT. Translation gives CASSLAQMNTEAFF.

This clonotype has a count of ten or more. The V gene is TRBV12-3 or TRBV12-4, the J gene TRBJ2-7, with D unclear. The CDR3 loop spans 11 amino acids. V lost 7 bases and J 0 bases, leaving 4 bases between the germline ends. CDR3 amino acids: CASTSSYEQYF. The CDR3 nucleotides are TGTGCCAGCACCAGCTCCTACGAGCAGTACTTC.

This clonotype was found a few times. The chain couples TRBV19 to TRBJ2-1, with unresolved D. The V end was cut by 5 bases, the J end by 8 bases, with 10 bases between. CDR1 is LNHDA, CDR2 SQIVND, per germline (reference sequence). The CDR3 is 12 amino acids. CDR3 protein: CASSSLVHEQFF. CDR3 coding DNA: TGTGCCAGTAGTTCTTTGGTCCATGAGCAGTTCTTC.

This clonotype was seen ten or more times. The rearrangement joins TRBV15 to TRBJ2-5; no reliable D call. Trimming left V 1 base short and J 5 bases short, with 2 bases between. The CDR3 runs to 11 residues. The germline gives CDR1 LNHNV, CDR2 YYDKDF (reference sequence). The CDR3 region has the DNA TGTGCCACCAGCAGAGTGGAGACCCAGTACTTC. Translation: CATSRVETQYF.

This clonotype was counted only a few times. The rearrangement links TRBV29-1 to TRBJ2-3; no firm D call. The CDR3 consists of 13 residues. Trimming cost V 0 bases and J 4 bases, with 8 bases left between them. Looked up from germline, CDR1 is SQVTM and CDR2 is ANQGSEA. The CDR3 loop reads CSVEEWAADTQYF. CDR3 in DNA: TGCAGCGTTGAAGAGTGGGCCGCAGATACGCAGTATTTT.

This clonotype appeared a few times. The chain has TRBV5-1 and TRBJ2-7; 7 bases line up with TRBD2. The CDR3 totals 15 residues. Unmatched junction bases numbered 7, after V lost 0 bases and J lost 4 bases. Germline values: CDR1 SGHRS, CDR2 YFSETQ. This CDR3 is CASSLGKRGVYEQYF. The CDR3 DNA follows: TGCGCCAGCAGCTTGGGGAAGCGGGGTGTTTACGAGCAGTACTTC. Looking up the rest from reference TRBV5-1 and TRBJ2-7 gives the full variable domain: KAGVTQTPRYLIKTRGQQVTLSCSPISGHRSVSWYQQTPGQGLQFLFEYFSETQRNKGNFPGRFSGRQFSNSRSEMNVSTLELGDSALYLCASSLGKRGVYEQYFGPGTRLTVT.

This clonotype was seen at least ten times. The V call is TRBV29-1, the J call TRBJ2-7; 7 bases line up with TRBD2. Germline V CDR1 and CDR2: SQVTM, ANQGSEA. V shed 3 bases and J 6 bases; nucleotides not matched to a gene: 8. This CDR3 has 13 amino acids. The CDR3 DNA sequence: TGCAGCGTTGAGGGGAGGGCAGATTTCGAGCAGTACTTC. Translating it yields CSVEGRADFEQYF.

This clonotype has at least ten counts. The chain's CDR3 is CASSERPTGLEQFF. CDR3 DNA sequence: TGTGCCAGCAGTGAAAGACCGACAGGGTTAGAGCAGTTCTTC. The J gene is TRBJ2-1, the V gene TRBV6-1; 7 nucleotides match TRBD1. The CDR3 is 14 residues long. The germline CDR1 and CDR2 sequences are MNHNS and SASEGT. Trimming removed 2 bases from V and 10 bases from J; junction bases left unmatched: 8.

This clonotype was counted only a few times. The chain links TRBV6-5 to TRBJ2-1; D uncertain. Germline CDR1 reads MNHEY; CDR2 reads SVGAGI. The CDR3 is 14 amino acids. Trimming cost V 5 bases and J 0 bases, with 8 bases left between them. The CDR3 spells CASSPESSYNEQFF. CDR3 bases: TGTGCCAGCAGTCCTGAAAGCTCCTACAATGAGCAGTTCTTC.

This clonotype has at least ten counts. The rearrangement uses TRBV3-1 and TRBJ1-1, with a tentative D call TRBD1 (5 bases). The V gene's germline CDR1 is LGHDT and CDR2 YNNKEL (reference sequence). V lost 0 bases and J 1 base, leaving 12 bases between the germline ends. This CDR3 is built from 16 residues. The CDR3 here is CASSQDIIRGNTEAFF. CDR3 sequence (DNA): TGTGCCAGCAGCCAAGATATCATAAGGGGGAACACTGAAGCTTTCTTT.

The rearrangement links TRBV10-3 to TRBJ2-6, with 7 nucleotides matching TRBD1. With 6 bases clipped from V and 1 base from J, the junction kept 0 bases outside the gene matches. Per germline, CDR1 ENHRY and CDR2 SYGVKD. The CDR3 runs 14 residues. The CDR3 DNA reads as TGTGCCATCAGGGACAGGTCTGGGGCCAACGTCCTGACTTTC. Protein sequence: CAIRDRSGANVLTF.